This TCR beta chain was retrieved from a study of T cells expressing NK-cell markers. This CDR3 has 11 residues. With the 5' RACE reads reprocessed, TCRdb shows one record per CDR3 protein and no DNA. The clone table shows about 460,000 distinct CDR3 sequences, with the ten largest holding 1.4%. The rearrangement uses TRBV12-3 or TRBV12-4 and TRBJ2-1; there is no DNA to check the TCRdb D call of TRBD2. Input material: blood T cells: a sorted CD56 or NKG2C T cell subset, CD4+ or CD8+ T cells, or bulk PBMC T cells (not recorded which). The origin of this receptor is a woman in her fifties or sixties in good health. The CDR3: CASSRETSPFF.